This TCR beta chain derives from a study of CD8+ T cells in alopecia areata. Study background: Treated patients received oral tofacitinib, 5 to 10 mg twice daily. Tofacitinib therapy lasting 6 to 18 months was followed by 6 months off drug. Affected scalp percentage gauged treated patients' severity. Points from the study as a whole: Researchers say the link of baseline CD8+ expansion to response remains uncertain, with one nonresponder.

The germline CDR1 and CDR2 sequences are LNHDA and SQIVND (reference sequence). This CDR3 is built from 15 residues. The V gene lost 4 bases and the J gene lost 0 bases, with 10 bases spanning the gap. TCR sequencing used cDNA made by reverse transcription of extracted RNA. The assay was immunoSEQ multiplex PCR, and TCRdb's table has in-frame clones only and misses some. The sample includes 60,000 to 90,000 clones, approximately 66% of them seen just once. To note about this clone: Its specificity is unknown.

Treatment meaning: oral pan-JAK inhibitor, 5-10 mg twice daily. The chain is built from TRBV19 and TRBJ2-1; D is unclear. The receptor's source is a human donor with alopecia areata. The material was CD8+ T cells sorted from blood, obtained at week 24, from a patient treated with tofacitinib. Here the CDR3 reads CASSRSSISYNEQFF. In DNA, the CDR3 is TGTGCCAGTAGTAGGTCCTCGATCTCCTACAATGAGCAGTTCTTC.